This TCR beta chain was profiled in a study of blood T cell repertoires in COVID-19. CDR1 and CDR2 (germline): MNHNY, SVGAGI (reference sequence). V was cut by 0 bases and J by 10 bases, with 9 bases left in between. CDR3 length: 12 amino acids. TCRdb's copy holds only in-frame clones and misses some; the assay was immunoSEQ multiplex PCR. The sample has about 120,000 clones; roughly nine tenths are singletons. The chain is built from TRBV6-6 and TRBJ1-1; TRBD1 might be the D (6 bases). The receptor was isolated from a man aged 45-65 years with active COVID-19. The sequenced material came from peripheral blood. The CDR3: CASSYSTGTAFF. CDR3 in DNA: TGTGCCAGCAGTTACTCAACAGGGACAGCTTTCTTT.